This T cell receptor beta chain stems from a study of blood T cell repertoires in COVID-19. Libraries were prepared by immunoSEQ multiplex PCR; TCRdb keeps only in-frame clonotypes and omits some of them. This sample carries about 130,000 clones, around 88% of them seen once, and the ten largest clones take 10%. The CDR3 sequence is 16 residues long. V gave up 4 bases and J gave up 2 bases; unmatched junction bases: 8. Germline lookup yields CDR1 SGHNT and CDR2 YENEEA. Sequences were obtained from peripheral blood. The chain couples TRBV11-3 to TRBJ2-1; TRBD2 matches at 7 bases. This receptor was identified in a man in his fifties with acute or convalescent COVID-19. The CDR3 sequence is CASSSGGSGAYNEQFF. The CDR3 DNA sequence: TGTGCCAGCAGCTCAGGTGGGAGCGGGGCCTACAATGAGCAGTTCTTC.